What follows are 20 T cell receptor beta chains derived from one specimen sequenced in a study of blood T cell repertoires in COVID-19 (dated by TCRdb to 2018 to 2021). The protocol used for the library was the immunoSEQ multiplex PCR assay. TCRdb obtained this table from immuneACCESS and retained in-frame rearrangements with V and J assigned. These tables miss some clones; where compared with another copy, unresolved V genes account for less than half of the shortfall, and the remainder is unexplained. The sample table records about 76,000 clones; approximately 81% of these occur just once. About 10% of the sample is held by the ten biggest clonotypes. The sample was peripheral blood. The receptors here all came from a man aged 55 to 70 with COVID-19, enrolled during active disease.

The chain combines TRBV6-2 or TRBV6-3 with TRBJ1-3; maybe TRBD1 (5 bases). This CDR3 is built from 14 residues. Germline V lookup: CDR1 MNHEY, CDR2 SVGEGT. Trimming took off 4 bases at V and 4 bases at J, with 11 bases between the two ends. CDR3 DNA: TGTGCCAGCAGTTCCCCAGGGCACGGAAACACCATATATTTT. It yields the protein CASSSPGHGNTIYF.

The genes are TRBV30 and TRBJ2-5; 9 bases fit TRBD2. CDR3 length equals 16 residues. The ends lost 0 bases at V and 4 bases at J; junction bases unmatched: 9. The germline V gene encodes CDR1 GTSNPN and CDR2 SVGIG (reference sequence). This chain's CDR3 is CAWSVQRTSVTETQYF. As DNA, the CDR3 is TGTGCCTGGAGTGTACAGAGGACTAGCGTAACAGAGACCCAGTACTTC. Full variable domain (remainder filled in from reference TRBV30 and TRBJ2-5): SQTIHQWPATLVQPVGSPLSLECTVEGTSNPNLYWYRQAAGRGLQLLFYSVGIGQISSEVPQNLSASRPQDRQFILSSKKLLLSDSGFYLCAWSVQRTSVTETQYFGPGTRLLVL.

The chain combines TRBV10-1 with TRBJ2-2; no reliable D call. The V end lost 0 bases, the J end lost 4 bases, and 6 bases lay between the germline ends. CDR1 and CDR2 (germline): WNHNN, SYGVQD (reference sequence). This CDR3 is 14 amino acids long. The CDR3 sequence is CASSESAATGELFF. The CDR3 bases are TGCGCCAGCAGTGAGTCGGCCGCCACCGGGGAGCTGTTTTTT.

The chain carries TRBV2 and TRBJ2-7; a weak D match, TRBD1 (5 bases). Germline CDR1 and CDR2: SNHLY and FYNNEI. Deletions cut 3 bases from V and 1 base from J, with 16 bases between. This CDR3 has 16 amino acids. The CDR3 sequence: CASSERQARVSYEQYF. For the CDR3, the DNA is TGTGCCAGCAGTGAGAGGCAGGCCAGGGTATCCTACGAGCAGTACTTC.

The chain couples TRBV5-1 to TRBJ2-7; D remains unclear. Germline-derived CDR1 and CDR2 are SGHRS and YFSETQ. V gave up 3 bases and J gave up 1 base, with 11 bases separating them. The CDR3 extends over 14 amino acids. The CDR3 region is CASSSYTESYEQYF. The CDR3 coding sequence is TGCGCCAGCAGCTCATATACAGAATCCTACGAGCAGTACTTC.

This chain uses TRBV9 with TRBJ2-4; 7 bases match TRBD1. CDR3 length: 17 residues. Unmatched junction bases numbered 10, after V lost 4 bases and J lost 0 bases. Germline CDR1 SGDLS, CDR2 YYNGEE. The CDR3 DNA follows: TGTGCCAGCAGCCCCCAGGGGGTGCTTTTAGCCAAAAACATTCAGTACTTC. It is translated as CASSPQGVLLAKNIQYF.

This clone was counted between two and nine times. The chain employs TRBV7-3 and TRBJ1-5; weak D call: TRBD1 (5 bases). V was trimmed by 1 base and J by 5 bases, leaving 18 bases between them. The germline CDR1 and CDR2 sequences are SGHTA and FQGTGA. The length of the CDR3 is 17 residues. The CDR3 DNA reads TGTGCCAGCAGCTTAAGTGAGGGAGGGGACCGAGATCAGCCCCAGCATTTT. Translated, it gives CASSLSEGGDRDQPQHF.

The chain joins TRBV19 to TRBJ2-5; perhaps TRBD1 as D (6 bases). The CDR3 sequence is 15 residues long. Trimming removed 7 bases from V and 5 bases from J, with 20 bases in between. CDR1 and CDR2 (germline): LNHDA, SQIVND (reference sequence). The CDR3 DNA is TGTGCCAGTACCCTTCAGGGGATTGGGTCGGAGACCCAGTACTTC. Residues: CASTLQGIGSETQYF.

The chain links TRBV9 to TRBJ1-2; 10 nucleotides line up with TRBD1. Germline assignment: CDR1 SGDLS and CDR2 YYNGEE. Losses at the gene ends were 4 bases for V and 8 bases for J; bases not matched to a gene: 11. The CDR3 covers 15 residues. In DNA form, the CDR3 reads TGTGCCAGCAGCATCGGCGGGACAGGGGCTAAGGGCTACACCTTC. Translating gives CASSIGGTGAKGYTF.

The chain uses TRBV7-6 and TRBJ1-3; D not certain. The CDR3 is made up of 15 amino acids. The V gene's germline CDR1 is SGHVS and CDR2 FNYEAQ. Deletions cut 0 bases from V and 0 bases from J, with 6 bases between. The CDR3 here is CASSLAGLSGNTIYF. CDR3 in DNA: TGTGCCAGCAGCTTAGCCGGTCTCTCTGGAAACACCATATATTTT.

CDR3 nucleotide sequence: TGCGCCAGCAGTTATTTAGCGGGAGCTTCCTACGAGCAGTACTTC. Translating gives CASSYLAGASYEQYF. This chain joins TRBV10-2 and TRBJ2-7; 9 positions agree with TRBD2. CDR3 size: 15 residues. The germline CDR1 and CDR2 sequences are WSHSY and SAAADI. The V segment lost 5 bases and the J segment 1 base; nucleotides outside the gene matches: 6.

This clone was counted only a few times. This chain joins TRBV6-5 and TRBJ1-1; tentative D call: TRBD1 (5 bases). The CDR3 is 11 amino acids. The germline gives CDR1 MNHEY, CDR2 SVGAGI. Trimming removed 7 bases at V and 11 bases at J, with 14 bases between. In DNA, the CDR3 is TGTGCCAGCAATAGGGGCAGGGCGGCTTTCTTT. Translating gives CASNRGRAAFF.

V and J are TRBV7-9 and TRBJ1-5, with 7 bases lining up with TRBD1. The V and J ends lost 5 bases and 6 bases, in that order; junction bases with no gene match: 7. The CDR3 runs 14 residues. The germline CDR1 and CDR2 sequences are SEHNR and FQNEAQ (reference sequence). The CDR3 here is CASSANRGGQPQHF. The CDR3 region has the DNA TGTGCCAGCAGCGCAAACAGGGGTGGTCAGCCCCAGCATTTT.

This clone was recorded only once. The chain combines TRBV10-1 with TRBJ2-1, with D unclear. CDR1 WNHNN and CDR2 SYGVQD come from the germline V gene (reference sequence). The CDR3 extends over 13 amino acids. V lost 3 bases and J 4 bases, leaving 7 bases between the germline ends. CDR3 nucleotides: TGCGCCAGCAGTGAAAAGCGTTACAATGAGCAGTTCTTC. The encoded protein is CASSEKRYNEQFF.

The chain recombines TRBV29-1 with TRBJ2-7; 9 bases map to TRBD2. J gave up 8 bases and V 0 bases, and 14 bases lay outside the gene matches. CDR1 is SQVTM and CDR2 is ANQGSEA in the germline V gene. The CDR3 contains 16 residues. CDR3 DNA sequence: TGCAGCGTTGAAGATTCCAGCGGGGGGATATCTACGAAGCAGTACTTC. Its protein product is CSVEDSSGGISTKQYF.

CDR3 nucleotide sequence: TGTGCCAGCAGTTGGGACAGTGAAGCAACTAATGAAAAACTGTTTTTT. It codes for CASSWDSEATNEKLFF. The chain couples TRBV2 to TRBJ1-4; 7 bases match TRBD1. Looked up from germline, CDR1 is SNHLY and CDR2 is FYNNEI. V shed 5 bases and J 0 bases; nucleotides not matched to a gene: 6. This CDR3 contains 16 residues.

This sequence joins TRBV2 and TRBJ2-3; 8 bases align to TRBD2. Per the germline V gene, CDR1 is SNHLY and CDR2 is FYNNEI. The CDR3 totals 15 residues. Trimming removed 6 bases from V and 0 bases from J; junction bases left unmatched: 5. The CDR3 sequence: CASSPAGASTDTQYF. The CDR3 DNA follows: TGTGCCAGCAGCCCAGCGGGAGCTAGCACAGATACGCAGTATTTT. Drawing the rest from reference TRBV2 and TRBJ2-3, the complete variable domain is EPEVTQTPSHQVTQMGQEVILRCVPISNHLYFYWYRQILGQKVEFLVSFYNNEISEKSEIFDDQFSVERPDGSNFTLKIRSTKLEDSAMYFCASSPAGASTDTQYFGPGTRLTVL.

This chain uses TRBV28 with TRBJ2-7, with TRBD2 identical over 15 bases. Trimming at V came to 4 bases and at J to 6 bases, leaving 7 bases not matched to a gene. The CDR3 has 16 amino acids. CDR1 and CDR2 from the germline V gene are MDHEN and SYDVKM. Here the CDR3 reads CASSSSGLAGGGEQYF. CDR3 nucleotides: TGTGCCAGCAGTTCCTCGGGACTAGCGGGAGGAGGCGAGCAGTACTTC. Combining the CDR3 with reference TRBV28 and TRBJ2-7 gives the whole variable domain DVKVTQSSRYLVKRTGEKVFLECVQDMDHENMFWYRQDPGLGLRLIYFSYDVKMKEKGDIPEGYSVSREKKERFSLILESASTNQTSMYLCASSSSGLAGGGEQYFGPGTRLTVT.

This chain joins TRBV7-3 and TRBJ2-1, with a possible D match to TRBD2 (5 bases). The CDR3 is 12 residues long. Per the germline V gene, CDR1 is SGHTA and CDR2 is FQGTGA. V was cut by 2 bases and J by 9 bases, with 8 bases left in between. The CDR3, as DNA: TGTGCCAGCAGCTTATCTGAGGGTGAGCAGTTCTTC. The encoded protein is CASSLSEGEQFF.

This clone was counted only a few times. This rearrangement joins TRBV10-1 to TRBJ2-5, with D tentatively TRBD2 (6 bases). The V gene's germline CDR1 is WNHNN and CDR2 SYGVQD (reference sequence). This CDR3 has 13 amino acids. Trimming cost V 5 bases and J 5 bases, with 12 bases left between them. For the CDR3, the DNA is TGCGCCAGCAGTTCCGGGGGTAGGGAGACCCAGTACTTC. This sequence encodes CASSSGGRETQYF.